This T cell receptor (beta chain) stems from a study of technical replicates of blood from a few donors. The CDR3 spans 16 residues. Germline V gene sequence: CDR1 ENHRY, CDR2 SYGVKD. V was pared by 2 bases and J by 3 bases, with 8 bases of the junction left unmatched. Libraries were prepared by immunoSEQ multiplex PCR; TCRdb keeps only in-frame clonotypes and omits some of them. The sample comprises about 54,000 clones, around 94% of which are singletons, and 0.2% to 0.25% rests with the top ten. The TCR was taken from a human donor in good health. This chain links TRBV10-3 with TRBJ2-7, with 9 bases fitting TRBD1. The sequencing sample was made of T cells isolated from PBMCs. This chain's CDR3 is CAISELGTGRYYEQYF. The CDR3 DNA reads TGTGCCATCAGTGAGCTGGGGACAGGGAGATACTACGAGCAGTACTTC.